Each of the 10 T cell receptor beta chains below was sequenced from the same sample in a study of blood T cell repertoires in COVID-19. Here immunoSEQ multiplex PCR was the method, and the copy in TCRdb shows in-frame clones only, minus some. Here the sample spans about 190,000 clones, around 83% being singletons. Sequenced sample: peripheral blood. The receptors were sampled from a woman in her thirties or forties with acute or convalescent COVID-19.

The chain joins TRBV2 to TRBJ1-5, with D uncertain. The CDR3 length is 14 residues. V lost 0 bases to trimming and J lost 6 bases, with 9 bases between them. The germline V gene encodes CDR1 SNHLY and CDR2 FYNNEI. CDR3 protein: CASSEAGRVQPQHF. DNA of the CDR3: TGTGCCAGCAGTGAAGCTGGTCGGGTTCAGCCCCAGCATTTT.

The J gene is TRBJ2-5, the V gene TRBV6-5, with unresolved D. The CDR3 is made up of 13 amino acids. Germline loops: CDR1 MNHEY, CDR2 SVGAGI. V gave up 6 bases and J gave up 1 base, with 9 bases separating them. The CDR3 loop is CASRFGLQETQYF. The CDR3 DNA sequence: TGTGCCAGCAGATTTGGGCTCCAAGAGACCCAGTACTTC.

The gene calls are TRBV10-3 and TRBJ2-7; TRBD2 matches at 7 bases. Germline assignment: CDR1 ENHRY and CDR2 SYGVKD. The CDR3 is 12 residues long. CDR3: CAYREDTREQYF. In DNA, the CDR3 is TGTGCTTATCGGGAGGATACCCGCGAGCAGTACTTC.

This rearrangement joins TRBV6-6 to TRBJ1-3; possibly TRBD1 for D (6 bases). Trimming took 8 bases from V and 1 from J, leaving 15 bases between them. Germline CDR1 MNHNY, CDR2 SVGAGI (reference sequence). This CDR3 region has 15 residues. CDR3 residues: CASHTTGGSGNTIYF. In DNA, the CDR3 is TGTGCCAGCCATACGACAGGCGGATCTGGAAACACCATATATTTT.

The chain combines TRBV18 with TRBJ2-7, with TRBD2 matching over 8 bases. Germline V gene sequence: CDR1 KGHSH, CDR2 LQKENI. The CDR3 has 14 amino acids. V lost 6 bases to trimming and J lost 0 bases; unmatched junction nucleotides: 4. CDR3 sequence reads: CASSPGLVSYEQYF. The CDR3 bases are TGTGCCAGCTCCCCGGGACTAGTCTCCTACGAGCAGTACTTC.

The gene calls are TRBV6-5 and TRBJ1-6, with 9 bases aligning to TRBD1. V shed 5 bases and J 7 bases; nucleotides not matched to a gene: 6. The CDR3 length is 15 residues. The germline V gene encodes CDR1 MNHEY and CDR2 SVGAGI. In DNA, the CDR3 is TGTGCCAGCAGTAACGGACAGGGGAAGAATTCACCCCTCCACTTT. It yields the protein CASSNGQGKNSPLHF.

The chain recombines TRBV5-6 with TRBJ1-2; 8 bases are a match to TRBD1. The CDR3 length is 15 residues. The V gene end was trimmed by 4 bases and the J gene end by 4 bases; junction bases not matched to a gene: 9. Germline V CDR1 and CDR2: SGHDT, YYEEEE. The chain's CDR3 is CASSPGQGWGYGYTF. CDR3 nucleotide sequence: TGTGCCAGCAGCCCCGGACAGGGTTGGGGCTATGGCTACACCTTC.

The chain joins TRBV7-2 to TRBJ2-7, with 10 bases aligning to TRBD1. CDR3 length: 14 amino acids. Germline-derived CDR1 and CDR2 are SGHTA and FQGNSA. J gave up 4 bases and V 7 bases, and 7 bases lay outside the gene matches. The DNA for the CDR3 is TGTGCCAGCACCTTGGGGGGACAGGGGTACGAGCAGTACTTC. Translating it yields CASTLGGQGYEQYF.

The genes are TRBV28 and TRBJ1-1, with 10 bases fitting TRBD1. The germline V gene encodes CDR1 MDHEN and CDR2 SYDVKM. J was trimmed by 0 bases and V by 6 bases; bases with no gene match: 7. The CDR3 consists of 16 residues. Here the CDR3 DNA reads TGTGCCAGCAGCCCGGTGACAGGGGGCCTGAACACTGAAGCTTTCTTT. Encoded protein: CASSPVTGGLNTEAFF.

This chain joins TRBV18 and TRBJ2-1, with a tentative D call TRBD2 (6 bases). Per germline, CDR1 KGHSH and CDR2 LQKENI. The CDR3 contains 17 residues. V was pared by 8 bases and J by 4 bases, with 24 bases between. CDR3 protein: CASRPRRAGSKYNEQFF. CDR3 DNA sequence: TGTGCCAGCCGACCACGCCGGGCGGGGAGTAAATACAATGAGCAGTTCTTC.